Listed here are 2 T cell receptor beta chains from one sample, sequenced in a study of response to subunit inactivated influenza vaccine. TCRdb itself ran the RT-PCR reads through MiXCR, one entry per CDR3 protein. The table shows about 170,000 distinct CDR3 sequences, with approximately 11% occurring only once. Source: CD8+ T cells sorted from PBMCs, taken about 23 months after vaccination. These receptors came from a man between 50 and 75 years old who received an inactivated influenza vaccine.

The sample holds many counts of this clonotype. This chain links TRBV4-1 with TRBJ2-7; 9 bases are a match to TRBD2. The CDR3 spans 15 residues. CDR1 and CDR2 from the germline V gene are MGHRA and YSYEKL. The junction had 6 bases not matched to a gene; V was cut back by 4 bases and J by 2 bases. The CDR3 spells CASSRGAGGPYEQYF. CDR3 bases: TGCGCCAGCAGCCGGGGGGCGGGGGGGCCCTACGAGCAGTACTTC.

V and J are TRBV4-1 and TRBJ1-2, with 7 bases identical to TRBD1. Germline V gives CDR1 MGHRA, CDR2 YSYEKL. The V gene end was trimmed by 4 bases and the J gene end by 6 bases; junction bases not matched to a gene: 5. The CDR3 covers 13 residues. CDR3 protein: CASSPRGGHGYTF. The CDR3 DNA is TGCGCCAGCAGCCCCAGGGGGGGGCATGGCTACACCTTC.